The 9 T cell receptor beta chains listed next were all sequenced from one sample in a study of PD-1 blockade in classical Hodgkin lymphoma. Produced via immunoSEQ multiplex PCR; TCRdb's table is partial and in-frame only. The table includes tens of thousands of clones, 80% detected once. There was relapse after autologous stem cell transplantation in every patient, and there was variation in brentuximab vedotin exposure. Material: peripheral blood mononuclear cells (PBMCs), obtained before the second cycle of nivolumab. These TCRs come from a human donor with classical Hodgkin lymphoma.

This clone was found a few times. The chain employs TRBV15 and TRBJ1-5, with D possibly being TRBD1 (6 bases). Germline CDR1 LNHNV, CDR2 YYDKDF (reference sequence). The CDR3 extends over 17 amino acids. V dropped 3 bases and J dropped 2 bases, with 17 bases sitting between them. The CDR3 bases are TGTGCCACCAGCAGCCGCCCGCGGGGGGGCGGCAATCAGCCCCAGCATTTT. Translation: CATSSRPRGGGNQPQHF.

This chain connects TRBV30 to TRBJ1-2; TRBD1 matches at 9 bases. The CDR3 totals 14 residues. With V trimmed by 2 bases and J by 3 bases, 4 bases remained unmatched. CDR1 is GTSNPN, CDR2 SVGIG, per germline (reference sequence). CDR3 DNA sequence: TGTGCCTGGAGTTGGGACAGGGCCGACTATGGCTACACCTTC. Its translation is CAWSWDRADYGYTF.

This clone was found once. The gene calls are TRBV9 and TRBJ1-2; 10 bases agree with TRBD1. Germline V gives CDR1 SGDLS, CDR2 YYNGEE. This CDR3 region has 16 residues. The junction had 9 bases not matched to a gene; V was cut back by 3 bases and J by 4 bases. This chain's CDR3 is CASSDSGQGTLYGYTF. CDR3 nucleotide sequence: TGTGCCAGCAGCGACTCGGGACAGGGGACCCTCTATGGCTACACCTTC.

CDR3 sequence: CASRTGQGDNSPLHF. Here the CDR3 DNA reads TGTGCCAGCAGGACCGGACAGGGGGATAATTCACCCCTCCACTTT. The V call is TRBV28, the J call TRBJ1-6, with 10 positions matching TRBD1. The CDR3 has 15 amino acids. Trimming took 6 bases from V and 5 from J; bases not matched to a gene: 4. Germline-derived CDR1 and CDR2 are MDHEN and SYDVKM.

This clone has more than one count but fewer than ten. The V and J genes are TRBV27 and TRBJ2-1; tentatively, D is TRBD2 (5 bases). Trimming removed 3 bases from V and 8 bases from J, with 17 bases in between. The germline CDR1 and CDR2 sequences are MNHEY and SMNVEV (reference sequence). This CDR3 comprises 15 residues. CDR3 region: CASSLGSLTIDEQFF. Written as DNA, the CDR3 is TGTGCCAGCAGTTTGGGGAGTCTCACCATAGATGAGCAGTTCTTC.

This clone occurred many times. The chain recombines TRBV19 with TRBJ1-1; D gene unclear. Germline lookup yields CDR1 LNHDA and CDR2 SQIVND (reference sequence). V was pared by 1 base and J by 0 bases, with 6 bases between. This CDR3 is built from 14 residues. The CDR3 nucleotides are TGTGCCAGTAGTATAGGTCCGATGAACACTGAAGCTTTCTTT. The encoded protein is CASSIGPMNTEAFF.

The chain uses TRBV5-4 and TRBJ1-6; D is possibly TRBD1 (6 bases). V gave up 3 bases and J gave up 5 bases, with 15 bases separating them. The CDR3 covers 16 residues. Germline V gene sequence: CDR1 SGHNT, CDR2 YYREEE (reference sequence). The CDR3 sequence is CASSSGRQADNSPLHF. CDR3 bases: TGTGCCAGCAGCTCAGGGCGACAGGCGGATAATTCACCCCTCCACTTT.

Concerning this clone: Other DNA sequences from this sample encode an identical CDR3 as well. The rearrangement links TRBV5-6 to TRBJ1-1; D unclear. The germline CDR1 and CDR2 sequences are SGHDT and YYEEEE. Trimming left V 4 bases short and J 5 bases short, with 9 bases between. The CDR3 is 12 amino acids. CDR3: CASSLRGTEAFF. Here the CDR3 DNA reads TGTGCCAGCAGCCTTAGAGGGACTGAAGCTTTCTTT.

In its sample, this clone was seen once. This CDR3 reads CASSLIGQATFYGYTF. CDR3 nucleotides: TGTGCCAGCAGCTTAATCGGACAGGCCACTTTCTATGGCTACACCTTC. V and J are TRBV7-9 and TRBJ1-2, with 7 bases that match TRBD1. Germline trimming cut 2 bases from V and 4 bases from J; bases unmatched to any gene: 10. The CDR3 length is 16 residues. Germline V lookup: CDR1 SEHNR, CDR2 FQNEAQ (reference sequence). Full variable domain (remainder filled in from reference TRBV7-9 and TRBJ1-2): DTGVSQNPRHKITKRGQNVTFRCDPISEHNRLYWYRQTLGQGPEFLTYFQNEAQLEKSRLLSDRFSAERPKGSFSTLEIQRTEQGDSAMYLCASSLIGQATFYGYTFGSGTRLTVV.